This TCR beta chain was captured by sequencing in a study of T cell changes during pregnancy in multiple sclerosis. Clones were read by immunoSEQ multiplex PCR, and TCRdb kept only the in-frame ones, dropping some. Among 100,000 or so clones listed, nearly 95% were seen once. V lost 3 bases, J lost 5 bases, and 5 bases stayed unmatched. The germline V gene encodes CDR1 LNHNV and CDR2 YYDKDF (reference sequence). CDR3 length equals 14 residues. The receptor was derived from a female donor in good health, enrolled as a control in a pregnancy study. The specimen was peripheral blood, collected after pregnancy. The genes are TRBV15 and TRBJ2-7, with 9 nucleotides matching TRBD1. CDR3: CATSRDRGYHEQYF. CDR3 coding DNA: TGTGCCACCAGCAGGGACAGGGGATACCACGAGCAGTACTTC. The full variable domain, completed using reference TRBV15 and TRBJ2-7, is DAMVIQNPRYQVTQFGKPVTLSCSQTLNHNVMYWYQQKSSQAPKLLFHYYDKDFNNEADTPDNFQSRRPNTSFCFLDIRSPGLGDTAMYLCATSRDRGYHEQYFGPGTRLTVT.